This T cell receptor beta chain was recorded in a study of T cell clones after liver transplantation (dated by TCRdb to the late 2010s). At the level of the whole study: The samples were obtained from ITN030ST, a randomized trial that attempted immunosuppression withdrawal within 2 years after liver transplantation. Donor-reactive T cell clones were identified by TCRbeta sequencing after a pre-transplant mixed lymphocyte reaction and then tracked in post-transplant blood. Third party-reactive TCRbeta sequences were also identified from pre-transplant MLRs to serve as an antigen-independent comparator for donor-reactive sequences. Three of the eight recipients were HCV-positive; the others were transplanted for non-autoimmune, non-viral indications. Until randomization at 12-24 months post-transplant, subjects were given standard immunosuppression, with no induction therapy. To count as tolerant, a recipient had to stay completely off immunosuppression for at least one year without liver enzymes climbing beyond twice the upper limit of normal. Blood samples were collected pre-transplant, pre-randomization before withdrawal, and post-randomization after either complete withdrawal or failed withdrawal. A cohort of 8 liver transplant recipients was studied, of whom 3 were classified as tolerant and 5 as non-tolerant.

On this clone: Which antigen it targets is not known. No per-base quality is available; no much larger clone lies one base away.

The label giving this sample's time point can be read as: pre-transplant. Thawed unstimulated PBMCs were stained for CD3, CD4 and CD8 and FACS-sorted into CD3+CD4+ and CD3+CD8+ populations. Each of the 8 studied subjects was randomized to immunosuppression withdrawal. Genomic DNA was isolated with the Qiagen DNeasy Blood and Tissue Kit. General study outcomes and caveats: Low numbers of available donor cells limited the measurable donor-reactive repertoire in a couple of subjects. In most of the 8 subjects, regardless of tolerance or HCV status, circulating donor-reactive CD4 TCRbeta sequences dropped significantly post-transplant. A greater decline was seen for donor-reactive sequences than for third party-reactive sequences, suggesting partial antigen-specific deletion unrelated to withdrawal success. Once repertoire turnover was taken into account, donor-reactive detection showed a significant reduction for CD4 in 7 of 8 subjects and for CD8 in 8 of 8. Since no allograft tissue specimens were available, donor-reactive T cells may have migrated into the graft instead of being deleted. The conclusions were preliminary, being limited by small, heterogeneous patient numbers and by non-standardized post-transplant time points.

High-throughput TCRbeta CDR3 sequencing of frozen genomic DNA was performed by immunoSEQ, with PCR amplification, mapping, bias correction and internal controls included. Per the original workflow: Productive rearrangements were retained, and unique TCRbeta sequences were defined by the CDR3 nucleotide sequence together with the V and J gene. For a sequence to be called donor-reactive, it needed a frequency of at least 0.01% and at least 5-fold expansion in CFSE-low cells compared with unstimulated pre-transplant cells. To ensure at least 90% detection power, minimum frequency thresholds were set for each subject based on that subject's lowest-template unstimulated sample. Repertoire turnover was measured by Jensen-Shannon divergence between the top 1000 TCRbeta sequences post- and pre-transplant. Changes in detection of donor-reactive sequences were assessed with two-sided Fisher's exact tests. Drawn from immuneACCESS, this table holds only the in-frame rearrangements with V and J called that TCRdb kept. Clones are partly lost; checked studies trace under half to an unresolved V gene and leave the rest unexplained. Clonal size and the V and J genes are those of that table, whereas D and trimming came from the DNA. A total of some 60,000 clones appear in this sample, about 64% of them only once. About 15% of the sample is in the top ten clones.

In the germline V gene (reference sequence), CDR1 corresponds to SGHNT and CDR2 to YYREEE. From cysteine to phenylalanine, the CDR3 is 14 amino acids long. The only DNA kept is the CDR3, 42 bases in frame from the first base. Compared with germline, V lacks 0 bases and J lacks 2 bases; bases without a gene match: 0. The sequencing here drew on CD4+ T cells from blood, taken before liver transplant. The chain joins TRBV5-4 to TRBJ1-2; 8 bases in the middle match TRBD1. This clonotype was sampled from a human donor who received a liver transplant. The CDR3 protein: CASSLGQGNYGYTF. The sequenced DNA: TGTGCCAGCAGCTTGGGACAGGGGAACTATGGCTACACCTTC.